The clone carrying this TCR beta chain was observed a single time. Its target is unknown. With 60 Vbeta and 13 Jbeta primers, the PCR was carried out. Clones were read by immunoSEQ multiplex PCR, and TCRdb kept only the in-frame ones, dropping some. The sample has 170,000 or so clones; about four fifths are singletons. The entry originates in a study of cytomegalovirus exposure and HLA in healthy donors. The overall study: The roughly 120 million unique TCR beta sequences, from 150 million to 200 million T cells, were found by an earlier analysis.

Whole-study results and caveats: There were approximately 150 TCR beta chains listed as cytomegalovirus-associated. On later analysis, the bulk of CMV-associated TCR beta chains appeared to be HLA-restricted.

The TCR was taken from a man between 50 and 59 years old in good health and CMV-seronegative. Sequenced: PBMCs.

CDR3 sequence: CASSMTGQEPQHF. The CDR3, as DNA: TGTGCCAGCTCTATGACAGGCCAAGAGCCCCAGCATTTT. The chain is built from TRBV18 and TRBJ1-5; D might be TRBD1 (6 bases). CDR3 size: 13 residues. V lost 6 bases, J lost 8 bases, and 14 bases lay in between. Germline values: CDR1 KGHSH, CDR2 LQKENI.